What follows is one T cell receptor (beta chain) and its context. Produced via immunoSEQ multiplex PCR; TCRdb's table is partial and in-frame only. The sample includes tens of thousands of clones, 92% of them seen just once. The source of the sample is a study of T cell changes during pregnancy in multiple sclerosis. The length of the CDR3 is 17 residues. Germline loops: CDR1 MGHRA, CDR2 YSYEKL. Between the trimmed V and J ends, which lost 0 bases and 2 bases, there was a span of 15 bases. The source material was peripheral blood, sampled after pregnancy. The V call is TRBV4-1, the J call TRBJ2-3, with D maybe TRBD2 (5 bases). The clonotype originates from a female donor with multiple sclerosis, enrolled in a pregnancy study. Here the CDR3 DNA reads TGCGCCAGCAGCCAAGATAGGGAGCGGCCTCACACAGATACGCAGTATTTT. It specifies CASSQDRERPHTDTQYF.